Below are 32 T cell receptor beta chains sequenced from a single sample in a study of T cells in narcolepsy. The data were produced by immunoSEQ multiplex PCR, yet TCRdb's version contains in-frame clones alone and is incomplete. The repertoire holds roughly 25,000 clones, with 75% to 90% as singletons. The source material was CD45RA- memory CD4+ T cells from PBMCs. Source of these receptors: a human donor with narcolepsy.

The J gene is TRBJ2-7, the V gene TRBV27, with a possible D match to TRBD1 (7 bases). V was clipped by 6 bases and J by 4 bases, with 19 bases between them. Germline assignment: CDR1 MNHEY and CDR2 SMNVEV (reference sequence). This CDR3 is 15 amino acids long. Here the CDR3 reads CASSKTGGGGYEQYF. The CDR3, as DNA: TGTGCCAGCAGCAAAACTGGAGGGGGCGGATACGAGCAGTACTTC.

The rearrangement links TRBV5-1 to TRBJ2-1, with D unresolved. Germline V lookup: CDR1 SGHRS, CDR2 YFSETQ. Trimming pared 7 bases from V and 0 bases from J, leaving 8 bases between. The CDR3 has 13 residues. The CDR3 here is CASGLSSYNEQFF. The CDR3 DNA reads as TGCGCCAGCGGGCTTAGCTCCTACAATGAGCAGTTCTTC.

The chain carries TRBV7-9 and TRBJ1-4; 7 nucleotides agree with TRBD1. Germline V gene sequence: CDR1 SEHNR, CDR2 FQNEAQ (reference sequence). The CDR3 covers 14 residues. Trimming took 4 bases from V and 7 from J; bases not matched to a gene: 6. The CDR3 DNA sequence: TGTGCCAGCAGCTCGATCCGGGACAGTGAAAAACTGTTTTTT. It translates to CASSSIRDSEKLFF.

The chain carries TRBV7-2 and TRBJ2-7, with 8 bases matching TRBD2. This CDR3 is 18 amino acids long. The germline V gene encodes CDR1 SGHTA and CDR2 FQGNSA. The V gene end was trimmed by 5 bases and the J gene end by 4 bases; junction bases not matched to a gene: 19. CDR3: CASSPLGGSGRGWYEQYF. CDR3 DNA sequence: TGTGCCAGCAGCCCGTTAGGGGGGAGCGGGAGAGGATGGTACGAGCAGTACTTC.

The CDR3 region has the DNA TGTGCCAGCAGCTCGGGACAGAACACCGGGGAGCTGTTTTTT. Its translation is CASSSGQNTGELFF. The chain couples TRBV11-3 to TRBJ2-2; a possible D gene is TRBD1 (6 bases). Germline V CDR1 and CDR2: SGHNT, YENEEA. The CDR3 runs 14 residues. The germline V and J ends were trimmed by 4 bases and 1 base, with 7 bases remaining between them.

V and J are TRBV19 and TRBJ1-3, with D maybe TRBD1 (6 bases). Trimming stripped 5 bases from V and 8 bases from J, with 22 bases between. The CDR3 runs 16 residues. CDR1 and CDR2 from the germline V gene are LNHDA and SQIVND (reference sequence). This CDR3 reads CASSAPRDTSIDTIYF. CDR3 sequence (DNA): TGTGCCAGTAGTGCTCCCAGGGACACGTCGATTGACACCATATATTTT.

The CDR3 here is CASSLGTGATGYTF. In DNA form, the CDR3 reads TGTGCCAGCAGTTTAGGGACAGGGGCAACGGGCTACACCTTC. V gene TRBV28 combines with J gene TRBJ1-2; 10 positions agree with TRBD1. V shed 2 bases and J 8 bases; nucleotides not matched to a gene: 5. This CDR3 comprises 14 residues. The germline V gene encodes CDR1 MDHEN and CDR2 SYDVKM.

This chain uses TRBV6-5 with TRBJ2-1; the match to TRBD1 covers 7 bases. This CDR3 region has 14 residues. J gave up 7 bases and V 9 bases, and 12 bases lay outside the gene matches. Germline lookup yields CDR1 MNHEY and CDR2 SVGAGI. The CDR3 here is CARKGTELKNEQFF. The CDR3 DNA follows: TGTGCCAGGAAAGGGACAGAACTGAAGAATGAGCAGTTCTTC.

This clone was counted a few times. The CDR3 is CASIQTGVNQPQHF. The DNA of the CDR3 is TGTGCCAGTATTCAGACGGGGGTCAATCAGCCCCAGCATTTT. This chain links TRBV19 with TRBJ1-5, with a tentative D call TRBD1 (5 bases). Germline CDR1 is LNHDA and CDR2 is SQIVND (reference sequence). The CDR3 is made up of 14 amino acids. The ends were cut back, 7 bases at V and 3 bases at J, with 13 bases in the middle.

CDR3 residues: CASSEEVMGLQETQYF. The CDR3 region has the DNA TGTGCCAGCAGTGAAGAGGTGATGGGGCTCCAAGAGACCCAGTACTTC. V gene TRBV2 combines with J gene TRBJ2-5; perhaps TRBD1 as D (5 bases). Germline V gives CDR1 SNHLY, CDR2 FYNNEI. V was clipped by 1 base and J by 1 base, with 13 bases between them. This CDR3 comprises 16 residues.

The V and J genes are TRBV5-4 and TRBJ1-6, with TRBD1 as a possible D gene (6 bases). V lost 0 bases and J 7 bases, leaving 14 bases between the germline ends. Germline V lookup: CDR1 SGHNT, CDR2 YYREEE (reference sequence). The CDR3 is made up of 16 amino acids. DNA for the CDR3: TGTGCCAGCAGCTTGGATGCCAGGGGAGCCAATTCACCCCTCCACTTT. Its translation is CASSLDARGANSPLHF.

The CDR3 spells CASSSGTGGDEQYF. DNA for the CDR3: TGTGCCAGCAGTTCCGGGACAGGGGGCGACGAGCAGTACTTC. This rearrangement joins TRBV6-5 to TRBJ2-5, with TRBD1 identical over 12 bases. The J call may be mistaken, given a closer DNA end match to TRBJ2-7. Germline V gene lookup returns CDR1 MNHEY and CDR2 SVGAGI. The CDR3 loop spans 14 amino acids.

The V and J genes are TRBV11-1 and TRBJ2-7; 7 bases match TRBD2. Germline V gene sequence: CDR1 SGHAT, CDR2 FQDESV (reference sequence). Trimming removed 3 bases from V and 4 bases from J; junction bases left unmatched: 6. There are 14 residues in the CDR3. CDR3 DNA: TGTGCCAGCAGCTTTTCGGGGGGTAGGTACGAGCAGTACTTC. Protein product: CASSFSGGRYEQYF.

This chain connects TRBV5-1 to TRBJ2-7; 8 positions agree with TRBD2. V gave up 0 bases and J gave up 2 bases; unmatched junction bases: 4. The CDR3 contains 15 residues. Germline V lookup: CDR1 SGHRS, CDR2 YFSETQ. The CDR3 reads CASSLGVAGPYEQYF. CDR3 DNA: TGCGCCAGCAGCTTGGGAGTAGCGGGACCCTACGAGCAGTACTTC.

This sequence joins TRBV10-3 and TRBJ2-2; 9 bases line up with TRBD2. The length of the CDR3 is 16 residues. Germline V CDR1 and CDR2: ENHRY, SYGVKD. Losses at the gene ends were 8 bases for V and 5 bases for J; bases not matched to a gene: 12. CDR3: CAIGELTTSGTGELFF. The CDR3 coding sequence is TGTGCCATCGGGGAGTTGACGACTAGCGGTACCGGGGAGCTGTTTTTT.

The chain uses TRBV7-2 and TRBJ2-7; D remains unclear. The V gene's germline CDR1 is SGHTA and CDR2 FQGNSA. The CDR3 is made up of 13 amino acids. The V gene lost 4 bases and the J gene lost 3 bases, with 10 bases spanning the gap. CDR3 nucleotide sequence: TGTGCCAGCAGCTCCCCAGAACACTACGAGCAGTACTTC. Protein: CASSSPEHYEQYF.

The chain links TRBV2 to TRBJ2-1; D is unclear. From germline, CDR1 is SNHLY and CDR2 FYNNEI. CDR3 length equals 12 residues. Trimming cost V 5 bases and J 11 bases, with 13 bases left between them. The CDR3 DNA follows: TGTGCCAGCAGTCTCGAACAATACAAGCAGTTCTTC. Amino acid sequence: CASSLEQYKQFF.

This chain connects TRBV18 to TRBJ1-1; weak D call: TRBD1 (6 bases). The CDR3 covers 16 residues. Trimming removed 2 bases from V and 4 bases from J, with 17 bases in between. Germline-derived CDR1 and CDR2 are KGHSH and LQKENI. The CDR3 is CASSPLDSGPSTEAFF. The CDR3 nucleotides are TGTGCCAGCTCACCATTGGACAGCGGCCCAAGCACTGAAGCTTTCTTT. Full variable domain (rest looked up from reference TRBV18 and TRBJ1-1): NAGVMQNPRHLVRRRGQEARLRCSPMKGHSHVYWYRQLPEEGLKFMVYLQKENIIDESGMPKERFSAEFPKEGPSILRIQQVVRGDSAAYFCASSPLDSGPSTEAFFGQGTRLTVV.

This chain links TRBV5-4 with TRBJ1-3; D ambiguous. V lost 4 bases, J lost 0 bases, and 11 bases lay in between. From germline, CDR1 is SGHNT and CDR2 YYREEE (reference sequence). This CDR3 spans 15 amino acids. The CDR3 region has the DNA TGTGCCAGCAGCGCCGGGTCCCCCTCTGGAAACACCATATATTTT. Translation gives CASSAGSPSGNTIYF. The full variable domain, with the rest looked up from reference TRBV5-4 and TRBJ1-3, is ETGVTQSPTHLIKTRGQQVTLRCSSQSGHNTVSWYQQALGQGPQFIFQYYREEENGRGNFPPRFSGLQFPNYSSELNVNALELDDSALYLCASSAGSPSGNTIYFGEGSWLTVV.

This sequence joins TRBV29-1 and TRBJ2-1, with 12 bases identical to TRBD2. The CDR3 totals 16 residues. Trimming removed 4 bases from V and 8 bases from J; junction bases left unmatched: 12. Germline CDR1 and CDR2: SQVTM and ANQGSEA. The CDR3 nucleotides read TGCAGCGTTGTGGGGGGGGCTAGCGGGAGGGCCTATGAGCAGTTCTTC. Translating gives CSVVGGASGRAYEQFF.

The V gene is TRBV18, the J gene TRBJ1-2; 8 bases agree with TRBD1. Looked up from germline, CDR1 is KGHSH and CDR2 is LQKENI. V shed 2 bases, J shed 8 bases, and the junction held 7 bases outside the gene matches. The CDR3 sequence is 14 residues long. CDR3 in amino acids: CASSPGTGYDGYTF. Here the CDR3 DNA reads TGTGCCAGCTCACCAGGGACAGGTTACGACGGCTACACCTTC.

The CDR3 spells CASSLDRAGYTF. The CDR3 DNA sequence: TGTGCCAGCAGCTTAGACAGGGCCGGCTACACCTTC. The chain has TRBV11-2 and TRBJ1-2; TRBD1 might be the D (5 bases). Trimming removed 0 bases from V and 8 bases from J, with 7 bases in between. Germline lookup yields CDR1 SGHAT and CDR2 FQNNGV. The CDR3 totals 12 residues.

The V call is TRBV5-1, the J call TRBJ2-3; 7 nucleotides align to TRBD2. CDR3 length: 15 amino acids. The germline gives CDR1 SGHRS, CDR2 YFSETQ. The ends lost 4 bases at V and 2 bases at J; junction bases unmatched: 7. The CDR3 reads CASSTSDRATDTQYF. The CDR3 nucleotides are TGCGCCAGCAGCACTAGCGACCGGGCCACAGATACGCAGTATTTT.

This clone was detected only a few times. The chain employs TRBV28 and TRBJ1-2; TRBD1 matches at 9 bases. V was clipped by 4 bases and J by 8 bases; unmatched bases: 8. The CDR3 covers 14 residues. The V gene's germline CDR1 is MDHEN and CDR2 SYDVKM. CDR3 DNA: TGTGCCAGCAGTTCCTCCGGGACAGGGAGAGGCTACACCTTC. Amino acids: CASSSSGTGRGYTF.

The V and J genes are TRBV7-3 and TRBJ2-1; weak D call: TRBD2 (6 bases). CDR3 size: 16 residues. The V end was cut by 2 bases, the J end by 9 bases, with 20 bases between. Germline V gives CDR1 SGHTA, CDR2 FQGTGA. As DNA, the CDR3 is TGTGCCAGCAGCTTACACCGGGAGCCCTCGTATGGTGAGCAGTTCTTC. Protein sequence: CASSLHREPSYGEQFF.

This sequence joins TRBV5-6 and TRBJ2-3; D ambiguous. CDR1 and CDR2 from the germline V gene are SGHDT and YYEEEE. The V end lost 0 bases, the J end lost 4 bases, and 12 bases lay between the germline ends. This CDR3 has 15 amino acids. CDR3 region: CASSLGVVPSDTQYF. CDR3 bases: TGTGCCAGCAGCTTGGGAGTCGTACCCTCAGATACGCAGTATTTT.

V usage is TRBV29-1 and J usage is TRBJ2-5; 7 bases are shared with TRBD2. With V trimmed by 6 bases and J by 4 bases, 11 bases remained unmatched. CDR1 SQVTM and CDR2 ANQGSEA come from the germline V gene. The CDR3 length is 14 residues. As DNA, the CDR3 is TGCAGCGTCGATCTGGGACCGGGGGGAGAGACCCAGTACTTC. It specifies CSVDLGPGGETQYF.

This clone has just a few counts. The gene calls are TRBV11-2 and TRBJ1-1; tentative D call: TRBD1 (5 bases). V was shortened by 4 bases and J by 2 bases, with 11 bases between the two germline ends. CDR1 and CDR2 (germline): SGHAT, FQNNGV. This CDR3 comprises 14 residues. The CDR3 DNA sequence: TGTGCCAGCAGCTCCAGACAGTATAACACTGAAGCTTTCTTT. Its protein is CASSSRQYNTEAFF.

This clone was recorded once. This chain joins TRBV13 and TRBJ2-5, with TRBD2 identical over 11 bases. CDR1 PRHDT and CDR2 FYEKMQ come from the germline V gene (reference sequence). CDR3 length: 16 amino acids. V shed 5 bases and J 5 bases; nucleotides not matched to a gene: 10. The CDR3 DNA reads TGTGCCAGCAGCGAGAGAGTAGCGGGAGGGGGGGAGACCCAGTACTTC. This gives the protein CASSERVAGGGETQYF.

The rearrangement uses TRBV27 and TRBJ2-2; 7 bases are a match to TRBD1. CDR1 MNHEY and CDR2 SMNVEV come from the germline V gene (reference sequence). J gave up 1 base and V 6 bases, and 5 bases lay outside the gene matches. The CDR3 runs to 15 residues. CDR3 DNA: TGTGCCAGCAGGTCGGGACAGCTGAACACCGGGGAGCTGTTTTTT. Amino acids: CASRSGQLNTGELFF.

The gene calls are TRBV11-3 and TRBJ2-3, with D maybe TRBD2 (5 bases). CDR1 and CDR2 (germline): SGHNT, YENEEA. The CDR3 runs to 19 residues. V was trimmed by 1 base and J by 10 bases, leaving 30 bases between them. The CDR3 DNA sequence: TGTGCCAGCAGCTTAGGTCGGGGTATTGCGGGCGGTATCACTTGTTCGCAGTATTTT. This encodes CASSLGRGIAGGITCSQYF.

The chain uses TRBV6-1 and TRBJ1-1; 10 bases map to TRBD1. V was pared by 5 bases and J by 5 bases, with 8 bases of the junction left unmatched. The CDR3 spans 15 residues. Germline CDR1 is MNHNS and CDR2 is SASEGT. This CDR3 reads CASSKSGTGETEAFF. The CDR3 DNA follows: TGTGCCAGCAGTAAATCCGGGACAGGGGAAACTGAAGCTTTCTTT.